This paragraph reports one T cell receptor (beta chain). Trimming shortened V by 0 bases and J by 2 bases, and 9 bases separated the two germline ends. The germline V gene has CDR1 SGHRS and CDR2 YFSETQ. The CDR3 totals 14 residues. Sequencing was performed with immunoSEQ multiplex PCR; in TCRdb, only in-frame clones are kept and a portion is missing. Of 150,000 to 180,000 clones listed, roughly 94% were seen once; the top ten hold approximately 6%. The sample comes from a study of control samples from healthy donors and cancer patients. The chain links TRBV5-1 to TRBJ2-7; D assignment may be TRBD1 or TRBD2 (5 bases each). The sequence was obtained from a man aged 35 to 55 in good health. Sequencing was performed on blood. The CDR3 sequence: CASSLEWGTYEQYF. The CDR3 region has the DNA TGCGCCAGCAGCTTGGAATGGGGGACCTACGAGCAGTACTTC.